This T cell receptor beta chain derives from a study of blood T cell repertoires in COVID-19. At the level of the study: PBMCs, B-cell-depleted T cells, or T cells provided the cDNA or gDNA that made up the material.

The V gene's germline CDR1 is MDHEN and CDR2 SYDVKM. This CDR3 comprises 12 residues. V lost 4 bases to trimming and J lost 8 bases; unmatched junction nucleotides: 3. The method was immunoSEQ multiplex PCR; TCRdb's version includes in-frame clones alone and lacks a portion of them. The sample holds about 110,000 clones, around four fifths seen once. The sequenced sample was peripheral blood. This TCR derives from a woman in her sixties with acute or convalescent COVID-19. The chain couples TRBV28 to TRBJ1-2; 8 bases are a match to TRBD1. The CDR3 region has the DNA TGTGCCAGCAGTTCCAGGGGGCGAGGCTACACCTTC. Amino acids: CASSSRGRGYTF.